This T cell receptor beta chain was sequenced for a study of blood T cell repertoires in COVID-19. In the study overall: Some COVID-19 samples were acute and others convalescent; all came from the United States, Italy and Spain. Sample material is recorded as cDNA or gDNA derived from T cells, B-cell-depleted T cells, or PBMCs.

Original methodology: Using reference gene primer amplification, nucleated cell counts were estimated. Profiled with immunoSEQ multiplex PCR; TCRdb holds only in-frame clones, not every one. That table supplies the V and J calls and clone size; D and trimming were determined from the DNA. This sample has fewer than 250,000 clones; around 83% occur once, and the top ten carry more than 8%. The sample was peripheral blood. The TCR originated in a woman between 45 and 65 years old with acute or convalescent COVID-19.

CDR3 protein: CASSRREDSGVYNEQFF. The CDR3 DNA sequence: TGTGCCAGCAGCCGGAGGGAGGATAGCGGCGTCTACAATGAGCAGTTCTTC. The chain has TRBV4-2 and TRBJ2-1, with D possibly matching TRBD2 (6 bases). CDR1 and CDR2 (germline): LGHNA, YNFKEQ. CDR3 size: 17 residues. Trimming pared 4 bases from V and 3 bases from J, leaving 19 bases between.